These 2 T cell receptor beta chains share one sample of origin, sequenced in a study of blood T cell repertoires in COVID-19. Clones were read by immunoSEQ multiplex PCR, and TCRdb kept only the in-frame ones, dropping some. The sample shows approximately 74,000 clones, approximately 91% of them seen only once. Sequencing was carried out using peripheral blood. These receptors came from a man aged 70-80 years with acute or convalescent COVID-19.

V is TRBV28 and J is TRBJ2-7; TRBD1 matches 8 bases. The V gene end was trimmed by 3 bases and the J gene end by 3 bases; junction bases not matched to a gene: 4. The CDR3 totals 14 residues. CDR1 MDHEN and CDR2 SYDVKM come from the germline V gene. The CDR3 DNA sequence: TGTGCCAGCAGTTTTCGACAGGGGATCTACGAGCAGTACTTC. Its translation is CASSFRQGIYEQYF.

The V and J genes are TRBV6-5 and TRBJ2-7; a weak D match, TRBD1 (6 bases). The V and J ends lost 8 bases and 2 bases respectively, with 19 bases between them. CDR3 length: 15 residues. Per the germline V gene, CDR1 is MNHEY and CDR2 is SVGAGI. CDR3 region: CASRTAFTMAYEQYF. CDR3 in DNA: TGTGCCAGCCGGACAGCGTTTACCATGGCCTACGAGCAGTACTTC.